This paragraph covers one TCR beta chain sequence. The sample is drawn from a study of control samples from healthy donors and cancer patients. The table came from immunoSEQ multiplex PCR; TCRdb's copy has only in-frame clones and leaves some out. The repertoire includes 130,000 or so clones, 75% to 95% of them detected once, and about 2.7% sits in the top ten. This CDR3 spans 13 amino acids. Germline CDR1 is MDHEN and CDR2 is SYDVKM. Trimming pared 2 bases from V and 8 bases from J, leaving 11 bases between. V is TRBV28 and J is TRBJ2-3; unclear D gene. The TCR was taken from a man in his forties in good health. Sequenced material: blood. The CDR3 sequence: CASSLRIGGTQYF. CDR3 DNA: TGTGCCAGCAGTTTAAGGATTGGCGGTACGCAGTATTTT. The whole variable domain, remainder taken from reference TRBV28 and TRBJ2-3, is DVKVTQSSRYLVKRTGEKVFLECVQDMDHENMFWYRQDPGLGLRLIYFSYDVKMKEKGDIPEGYSVSREKKERFSLILESASTNQTSMYLCASSLRIGGTQYFGPGTRLTVL.